The next 10 T cell receptor beta chains were all read from a single sample in a study of beta chain features in type 1 diabetes. Expressed TCRB transcripts were sequenced after all isolated RNA was converted to cDNA. TCRdb's table, derived via immunoSEQ multiplex PCR, lists solely in-frame clones and lacks some. The sample holds around 240,000 clones, around 9.6% seen once. The specimen sequenced was naive CD4+ T cells from blood. The receptors stem from a woman aged 18-29 years in good health.

J is TRBJ1-1 and V is TRBV5-4, with D hard to call. The CDR3 sequence is 14 residues long. Trimming shortened V by 4 bases and J by 4 bases, and 14 bases separated the two germline ends. Per germline, CDR1 SGHNT and CDR2 YYREEE (reference sequence). The CDR3 nucleotides are TGTGCCAGCAGCCCGACCCGGGTAGGCACTGAAGCTTTCTTT. Amino acid sequence: CASSPTRVGTEAFF. The variable domain in full, with the rest retrieved from reference TRBV5-4 and TRBJ1-1, is ETGVTQSPTHLIKTRGQQVTLRCSSQSGHNTVSWYQQALGQGPQFIFQYYREEENGRGNFPPRFSGLQFPNYSSELNVNALELDDSALYLCASSPTRVGTEAFFGQGTRLTVV.

This clone was found a few times. The chain is built from TRBV5-4 and TRBJ1-1, with D unclear. The V gene lost 4 bases and the J gene lost 0 bases, with 10 bases spanning the gap. Germline loops: CDR1 SGHNT, CDR2 YYREEE (reference sequence). The CDR3 is made up of 14 amino acids. The CDR3 spells CASSREAVNTEAFF. DNA for the CDR3: TGTGCCAGCAGCCGAGAGGCGGTGAACACTGAAGCTTTCTTT.

The J gene is TRBJ2-7, the V gene TRBV2, with D perhaps TRBD1 (6 bases). The CDR3 runs 12 residues. Looked up from germline, CDR1 is SNHLY and CDR2 is FYNNEI. The V gene lost 8 bases and the J gene lost 5 bases, with 13 bases spanning the gap. The CDR3 is CASFSGDHEQYF. The CDR3 nucleotides are TGTGCCAGCTTCTCAGGGGATCACGAGCAGTACTTC.

This clone was seen a handful of times. V gene TRBV9 combines with J gene TRBJ2-6; D uncertain. This CDR3 has 16 amino acids. Germline CDR1 and CDR2: SGDLS and YYNGEE. The V and J ends lost 2 bases and 0 bases respectively, with 9 bases between them. CDR3 region: CASSVLRSSGANVLTF. CDR3 nucleotide sequence: TGTGCCAGCAGCGTCCTACGTAGCTCTGGGGCCAACGTCCTGACTTTC.

The J gene is TRBJ1-2, the V gene TRBV7-2; D is perhaps TRBD1 (6 bases). CDR1 and CDR2 (germline): SGHTA, FQGNSA. Trimming shortened V by 4 bases and J by 2 bases, and 11 bases separated the two germline ends. The CDR3 consists of 14 residues. The CDR3 bases are TGTGCCAGCAGCTCGCGTACAGGGAACTATGGCTACACCTTC. Protein sequence: CASSSRTGNYGYTF.

This clone was detected a few times. The rearrangement joins TRBV30 to TRBJ1-2, with 7 bases that match TRBD1. Germline V gives CDR1 GTSNPN, CDR2 SVGIG (reference sequence). J lost 5 bases, V lost 2 bases, and 5 bases had no gene match. The CDR3 contains 13 residues. The CDR3 spells CAWSPGTAYGYTF. The CDR3, as DNA: TGTGCCTGGAGTCCCGGGACAGCTTATGGCTACACCTTC.

This clone was observed a handful of times. This chain links TRBV5-1 with TRBJ2-7; tentative D call: TRBD1 (6 bases). This CDR3 has 14 amino acids. Germline V gene data show CDR1 as SGHRS and CDR2 as YFSETQ. V was shortened by 7 bases and J by 0 bases, with 14 bases between the two germline ends. The CDR3 region has the DNA TGCGCCAGCCAGATGTTACAGGGCTCCTACGAGCAGTACTTC. It encodes CASQMLQGSYEQYF.

This clone was observed a handful of times. This chain uses TRBV5-6 with TRBJ2-7; TRBD1 aligns across 7 bases. The germline V gene encodes CDR1 SGHDT and CDR2 YYEEEE. The CDR3 is 15 residues long. Unmatched junction bases numbered 8, after V lost 2 bases and J lost 3 bases. CDR3 in DNA: TGTGCCAGCAGCTTTTTCGGCGCAGGGGGCTACGAGCAGTACTTC. It codes for CASSFFGAGGYEQYF.

CDR3 in DNA: TGTGCCAGCAGTTACACTAGCGGAAGCACAGATACGCAGTATTTT. Protein sequence: CASSYTSGSTDTQYF. The rearrangement links TRBV6-5 to TRBJ2-3, with 8 bases aligning to TRBD2. Trimming at V came to 2 bases and at J to 0 bases, leaving 1 base not matched to a gene. Germline assignment: CDR1 MNHEY and CDR2 SVGAGI. This CDR3 contains 15 residues.

The sample holds a few counts of this clone. The J gene is TRBJ1-5, the V gene TRBV10-3; TRBD1 matches 8 bases. This CDR3 comprises 14 residues. J was trimmed by 3 bases and V by 6 bases; bases with no gene match: 4. Germline CDR1 reads ENHRY; CDR2 reads SYGVKD. The CDR3 is CAIRPDRDNQPQHF. In DNA, the CDR3 is TGTGCCATCAGACCGGACAGGGACAATCAGCCCCAGCATTTT.